The entry below describes one TCR beta chain. This sample stems from a study of shared clonotypes between healthy human individuals. CDR1 and CDR2 (germline): SGHRS, YFSETQ. The J segment lost 7 bases and the V segment lost 2 bases, leaving 5 bases of the junction unmatched. The CDR3 covers 14 residues. In replicate PCRs of unsorted PBMC, about 300 ng DNA, about 31,000 T cell genomes, was used. Ten immunoSEQ deep assay plates served to sequence unsorted PBMC DNA. Sequenced by immunoSEQ multiplex PCR; TCRdb stores in-frame clones only, minus some. Among fewer than 550,000 clones listed, 60% to 80% were seen once.

The clonotype was recovered from a woman aged 40 to 50 in good health. Some clones in this sample may be carry-over from other donors' samples. Sequencing was carried out using PBMCs. The chain is built from TRBV5-1 and TRBJ2-2; 7 nucleotides match TRBD2. The CDR3 reads CASSFTGGDGELFF. The CDR3 DNA sequence: TGCGCCAGCAGCTTTACGGGAGGAGACGGGGAGCTGTTTTTT.